This entry lists 14 T cell receptor beta chains sequenced from one sample in a study of CD8 T cells in ankylosing spondylitis. TCRdb recomputed calls from the 5' RACE reads with MiXCR, one row per CDR3 protein. The sample comprises fewer than 500,000 distinct CDR3 sequences, roughly 26% of which are singletons, and over 0.8% rests with the top ten. Their antigen targets remain unknown. Points from the study as a whole: A motif in TCR beta, a set of under ten highly homologous variants, appeared characteristic of ankylosing spondylitis blood.

The sample was blood, either unsorted or a sorted T cell fraction (not recorded which). Receptors were obtained from a male donor with ankylosing spondylitis.

This clonotype came up once. The V call is TRBV20-1, the J call TRBJ1-2; no clear D gene. This CDR3 has 13 residues. Germline V CDR1 and CDR2: DFQATT, SNEGSKA (reference sequence). The ends were cut back, 4 bases at V and 4 bases at J, with 13 bases in the middle. CDR3 nucleotide sequence: TGCAGTGCTATCGTCAGCACTTTCTATGGCTACACCTTC. As protein: CSAIVSTFYGYTF.

The table lists this clonotype with many counts. The chain recombines TRBV4-2 with TRBJ2-5, with 8 bases matching TRBD1. In germline, CDR1 is LGHNA, CDR2 YNFKEQ. CDR3 length: 13 residues. Unmatched junction bases numbered 2, after V lost 4 bases and J lost 4 bases. CDR3 sequence (DNA): TGTGCCAGCAGCCTCGGGACAGGAGAGACCCAGTACTTC. Protein sequence: CASSLGTGETQYF.

The chain is built from TRBV29-1 and TRBJ1-2, with D hard to call. The CDR3 sequence is 13 residues long. Germline lookup yields CDR1 SQVTM and CDR2 ANQGSEA. The germline V and J ends were trimmed by 4 bases and 4 bases, with 13 bases remaining between them. This CDR3 is CSVGEEKSYGYTF. In nucleotides, the CDR3 is TGCAGCGTTGGGGAGGAGAAGAGCTATGGCTACACCTTC.

The chain combines TRBV5-1 with TRBJ2-7, with D unclear. With 0 bases removed from V and 5 bases from J, the gap between germline ends came to 12 bases. CDR1 and CDR2 from the germline V gene are SGHRS and YFSETQ. The CDR3 sequence is 14 residues long. The CDR3 bases are TGCGCCAGCAGCTTGGCCGGTGGTGTCGACGAGCAGTACGTC. Protein: CASSLAGGVDEQYV.

This clonotype was counted only a few times. This sequence joins TRBV7-9 and TRBJ1-5, with unresolved D. Germline CDR1 and CDR2: SEHNR and FQNEAQ (reference sequence). This CDR3 is 15 amino acids long. V gave up 4 bases and J gave up 4 bases, with 14 bases separating them. Written as DNA, the CDR3 is TGTGCCAGCAGCTCAGGAGGCTCCGGGAATCAGCCCCAGCATTTT. It is translated as CASSSGGSGNQPQHF.

The V gene is TRBV30, the J gene TRBJ2-4; the D gene could be TRBD1 or TRBD2 (6 bases each). The V and J ends lost 3 bases and 8 bases respectively, with 14 bases between them. The CDR3 runs 13 residues. Looked up from germline, CDR1 is GTSNPN and CDR2 is SVGIG (reference sequence). CDR3: CAWRLGGGDIQYF. CDR3 in DNA: TGTGCCTGGAGGTTGGGGGGCGGGGACATTCAGTACTTC.

This chain links TRBV28 with TRBJ2-5, with D tentatively TRBD1 or TRBD2 (6 bases each). Germline V CDR1 and CDR2: MDHEN, SYDVKM. This CDR3 spans 15 amino acids. Trimming stripped 9 bases from V and 3 bases from J, with 20 bases between. CDR3 DNA: TGTGCCAGTGGAGGATGGGCGGGGACAAAAGAGACCCAGTACTTC. It codes for CASGGWAGTKETQYF.

This chain uses TRBV12-3 or TRBV12-4 with TRBJ2-5; 10 nucleotides align to TRBD2. The CDR3 is 15 residues long. Unmatched junction bases numbered 4, after V lost 1 base and J lost 5 bases. The CDR3 reads CASSLVTSGFETQYF. Here the CDR3 DNA reads TGTGCCAGCAGTTTAGTGACTAGCGGGTTTGAGACCCAGTACTTC.

There are a few counts of this clonotype. The chain employs TRBV20-1 and TRBJ1-1, with D unresolved. V was shortened by 6 bases and J by 1 base, with 18 bases between the two germline ends. CDR1 is DFQATT, CDR2 SNEGSKA, per germline (reference sequence). The CDR3 is 15 residues long. Here the CDR3 DNA reads TGCAGTGCCCGAGGCCCGCGCGCCGGGAACACTGAAGCTTTCTTT. It translates to CSARGPRAGNTEAFF.

This clonotype occurred a few times. The chain recombines TRBV29-1 with TRBJ2-3; the match to TRBD2 covers 13 bases. The germline gives CDR1 SQVTM, CDR2 ANQGSEA. This CDR3 is 17 amino acids long. Germline trimming cut 1 base from V and 4 bases from J; bases unmatched to any gene: 8. The CDR3 loop is CSVEVELAGGAPDTQYF. The CDR3 nucleotides are TGCAGCGTTGAAGTGGAACTAGCGGGAGGGGCCCCAGATACGCAGTATTTT.

CDR3 coding DNA: TGCGCCAGCAGTTATTCAGGGACAGGCGGCACTGAAGCTTTCTTT. This gives the protein CASSYSGTGGTEAFF. The rearrangement uses TRBV5-1 and TRBJ1-1, with 8 bases lining up with TRBD1. There are 15 residues in the CDR3. The junction had 10 bases not matched to a gene; V was cut back by 5 bases and J by 4 bases. The V gene's germline CDR1 is SGHRS and CDR2 YFSETQ.

The chain links TRBV7-9 to TRBJ2-7, with TRBD2 matching over 9 bases. The CDR3 runs 13 residues. Germline values: CDR1 SEHNR, CDR2 FQNEAQ (reference sequence). V shed 7 bases, J shed 0 bases, and the junction held 1 base outside the gene matches. The CDR3 loop is CASKTSGSYEQYF. CDR3 bases: TGTGCCAGCAAGACTAGCGGCTCCTACGAGCAGTACTTC.

V gene TRBV5-6 combines with J gene TRBJ2-3; 16 nucleotides match TRBD2. Trimming cost V 3 bases and J 2 bases; bases outside gene matches: 3. This CDR3 is 17 amino acids long. From germline, CDR1 is SGHDT and CDR2 YYEEEE. In DNA form, the CDR3 reads TGTGCCAGCAGCTCGGGACTAGCGGGAGGGCCCACAGATACGCAGTATTTT. It yields the protein CASSSGLAGGPTDTQYF.

The gene calls are TRBV29-1 and TRBJ2-4, with 7 bases identical to TRBD2. V lost 5 bases to trimming and J lost 2 bases; unmatched junction nucleotides: 21. The CDR3 is 19 amino acids. Germline-derived CDR1 and CDR2 are SQVTM and ANQGSEA. The CDR3 protein is CSVYSGQGSILPTKNIQYF. In nucleotides, the CDR3 is TGCAGCGTTTATAGCGGGCAGGGCTCCATCCTCCCCACCAAAAACATTCAGTACTTC.